This T cell receptor beta chain is drawn from a study of CD8+ T cells in alopecia areata. Worth noting for this clone: Its antigen is as yet unknown.

Sample treatment: oral pan-JAK inhibitor, 5-10 mg twice daily. V was cut by 1 base and J by 1 base, with 16 bases left in between. Germline lookup yields CDR1 SGHAT and CDR2 FQNNGV. There are 17 residues in the CDR3. cDNA reverse transcribed from extracted RNA served as the sequencing template. Sequencing used immunoSEQ multiplex PCR; TCRdb keeps in-frame clones, though not all of them. This table has some 120,000 clones, about 60% appearing once. The study, taken as a whole, reports: Among the 100 top clones, expanded CD8+ clones, like scalp clonality, were significantly decreased by tofacitinib. Scalp lesions, especially in alopecia totalis/universalis, had higher clonality than normal scalp.

The sequences come from CD8+ T cells sorted from blood, collected at week 24, from a patient treated with tofacitinib. The clonotype comes from a human donor with alopecia areata. The V call is TRBV11-2, the J call TRBJ2-5, with a tentative D call TRBD1 (6 bases). The CDR3 sequence is CASSLGRDKKIQETQYF. CDR3 in DNA: TGTGCCAGCAGCTTAGGCCGGGACAAAAAAATCCAAGAGACCCAGTACTTC.